This is a list of T cell receptor beta chains from one sample in a study of blood T cell repertoires in COVID-19. Some clones are missing from TCRdb's copy, which holds only in-frame ones; the method was immunoSEQ multiplex PCR. This table has 160,000 or so clones, more than 75% appearing once. The sample was PBMCs or T cells enriched from blood (not recorded which). The source of these receptors is a human donor with acute COVID-19. The donor label of this sample is uncertain. CDR3s include the opening cysteine and the closing phenylalanine or tryptophan. D genes are given only for firm matches. Expanded clones are given a class, and other clones once, few, many or no size at all.

abundance: NA
d_gene: NA
j_gene: TRBJ2-7
v_gene: TRBV7-6
CDR3nt: TGTGCCAGCAGCTCTGGGCCCTCCTACGAGCAGTACTTC
CDR3aa: CASSSGPSYEQYF

abundance: NA
d_gene: TRBD1
j_gene: TRBJ1-2
v_gene: TRBV27
CDR3nt: TGTGCCAGCAGTTTATCGACAGGGGCCTATGGCTACACCTTC
CDR3aa: CASSLSTGAYGYTF

abundance: NA
d_gene: NA
j_gene: TRBJ2-7
v_gene: TRBV9
CDR3nt: TGTGCCAGCAGCGTATCAGGGTACACCGAGCAGTACTTC
CDR3aa: CASSVSGYTEQYF

abundance: NA
d_gene: NA
j_gene: TRBJ2-7
v_gene: TRBV30
CDR3nt: TGTGCCTGGAGTGTACAATACGAGCAGTACTTC
CDR3aa: CAWSVQYEQYF

abundance: NA
d_gene: NA
j_gene: TRBJ1-6
v_gene: TRBV7-9
CDR3nt: TGTGCCAGCAGCTCTAGCCCACTTTCACCCCTCCACTTT
CDR3aa: CASSSSPLSPLHF

abundance: few
d_gene: TRBD2
j_gene: TRBJ2-2
v_gene: TRBV9
CDR3nt: TGTGCCAGCAGCGCTAGCGGCGCTAACACCGGGGAGCTGTTTTTT
CDR3aa: CASSASGANTGELFF

abundance: NA
d_gene: NA
j_gene: TRBJ1-5
v_gene: TRBV19
CDR3nt: TGTGCCAGTAGTATTTTTACAGGCAACTGGCAGCCCCAGCATTTT
CDR3aa: CASSIFTGNWQPQHF

abundance: NA
d_gene: TRBD1
j_gene: TRBJ1-4
v_gene: TRBV5-4
CDR3nt: TGTGCCAGCAGCCCCCCCCCATCGGGACAGGGGTTTAATGAAAAACTGTTTTTT
CDR3aa: CASSPPPSGQGFNEKLFF

abundance: NA
d_gene: TRBD2
j_gene: TRBJ2-1
v_gene: TRBV7-3
CDR3nt: TGTGCCAGCAGCTTTGGACTAGGCGATGAGCAGTTCTTC
CDR3aa: CASSFGLGDEQFF

abundance: NA
d_gene: NA
j_gene: TRBJ2-6
v_gene: TRBV7-8
CDR3nt: TGTGCCAGCAGGTTTTCAAGGAGTGTGAGCTCTGGGGCCAACGTCCTGACTTTC
CDR3aa: CASRFSRSVSSGANVLTF

abundance: NA
d_gene: NA
j_gene: TRBJ1-5
v_gene: TRBV5-6
CDR3nt: TGTGCCAGCAGCTTACGAGGGGAGGGGGGGCCCCAGCATTTT
CDR3aa: CASSLRGEGGPQHF

abundance: NA
d_gene: TRBD1
j_gene: TRBJ1-3
v_gene: TRBV5-1
CDR3nt: TGCGCCAGCAGCTTCACCAGATTATCCATCGGGACAGGGAGGGACACCATATATTTT
CDR3aa: CASSFTRLSIGTGRDTIYF

abundance: NA
d_gene: NA
j_gene: TRBJ1-2
v_gene: TRBV21-1
CDR3nt: TGTGCCAGCAGCGCCAATAGACAGGGAAGCTCGCGTGGCTACACCTTC
CDR3aa: CASSANRQGSSRGYTF

abundance: NA
d_gene: TRBD1
j_gene: TRBJ2-1
v_gene: TRBV5-4
CDR3nt: TGTGCCAGCAGCTACGGACAGGGGGTGTACAATGAGCAGTTCTTC
CDR3aa: CASSYGQGVYNEQFF

abundance: NA
d_gene: NA
j_gene: TRBJ2-7
v_gene: TRBV25-1
CDR3nt: TGTGCCAGCAGTGAAGGTTTGGTTTGGGCAGCAGGCCACGAGCAGTACTTC
CDR3aa: CASSEGLVWAAGHEQYF

abundance: NA
d_gene: NA
j_gene: TRBJ2-7
v_gene: TRBV9
CDR3nt: TGTGCCAGCAGCGTAGATCCAGCAGGCTCCTACGAGCAGTACTTC
CDR3aa: CASSVDPAGSYEQYF

abundance: NA
d_gene: NA
j_gene: TRBJ1-5
v_gene: TRBV10-3
CDR3nt: TGTGCCATCAGTGAGGACGATGGGGCAGACCACTTCGTGGATCAGCCCCAGCATTTT
CDR3aa: CAISEDDGADHFVDQPQHF

abundance: NA
d_gene: TRBD1
j_gene: TRBJ2-2
v_gene: TRBV19
CDR3nt: TGTGCCAGTAGTGCCAGACCGGGACAGGACACCGGGGAGCTGTTTTTT
CDR3aa: CASSARPGQDTGELFF

abundance: NA
d_gene: TRBD1
j_gene: TRBJ1-1
v_gene: TRBV7-2
CDR3nt: TGTGCCAGCAGCTTCCACAGGGGGCGCGGCACTGAAGCTTTCTTT
CDR3aa: CASSFHRGRGTEAFF

abundance: NA
d_gene: TRBD1
j_gene: TRBJ1-2
v_gene: TRBV6-5
CDR3nt: TGTGCCAGCAGGTCTACTACAGGGGGGAGGTATGGCTACACCTTC
CDR3aa: CASRSTTGGRYGYTF

abundance: NA
d_gene: NA
j_gene: TRBJ2-7
v_gene: TRBV10-1
CDR3nt: TGCGCCAGCATTATACAGGGATACGAGCAGTACTTC
CDR3aa: CASIIQGYEQYF

abundance: NA
d_gene: NA
j_gene: TRBJ1-1
v_gene: TRBV27
CDR3nt: TGTGCCAGCCTATCTTGGTCGATGAACACTGAAGCTTTCTTT
CDR3aa: CASLSWSMNTEAFF

abundance: NA
d_gene: NA
j_gene: TRBJ2-5
v_gene: TRBV9
CDR3nt: TGTGCCAGCAGCGTAGAGGACTACCAAGAGACCCAGTACTTC
CDR3aa: CASSVEDYQETQYF

abundance: NA
d_gene: TRBD1
j_gene: TRBJ2-2
v_gene: TRBV25-1
CDR3nt: TGTGCCAGCAGTGAATACCCACAGGGGGCCGGGGAGCTGTTTTTT
CDR3aa: CASSEYPQGAGELFF

abundance: NA
d_gene: NA
j_gene: TRBJ2-1
v_gene: TRBV4-1
CDR3nt: TGCGCCAGCAGCCAGGAGAGCTACAATGAGCAGTTCTTC
CDR3aa: CASSQESYNEQFF

abundance: few
d_gene: TRBD2
j_gene: TRBJ2-5
v_gene: TRBV29-1
CDR3nt: TGCAGCGTAACCGGACTAGCGGGAGGGGAGACCCAGTACTTC
CDR3aa: CSVTGLAGGETQYF

abundance: NA
d_gene: NA
j_gene: TRBJ1-4
v_gene: TRBV28
CDR3nt: TGTGCCAGCAGTCTACGCACCTACAGGGTGAGAGGTGAAAAACTGTTTTTT
CDR3aa: CASSLRTYRVRGEKLFF

abundance: NA
d_gene: NA
j_gene: TRBJ1-2
v_gene: TRBV14
CDR3nt: TGTGCCAGCAGCCAAGGATATGTGGAGGGCTCGAACTATGGCTACACCTTC
CDR3aa: CASSQGYVEGSNYGYTF

abundance: NA
d_gene: TRBD1
j_gene: TRBJ2-7
v_gene: TRBV9
CDR3nt: TGTGCCAGCAGCGTAGGGGACAGGGGGCCCTACGAGCAGTACTTC
CDR3aa: CASSVGDRGPYEQYF

abundance: NA
d_gene: NA
j_gene: TRBJ1-2
v_gene: TRBV30
CDR3nt: TGTGCCTGGAGGCCTGGCCCTATCTCGACAGGTTTTGGCTCTGGCTACACCTTC
CDR3aa: CAWRPGPISTGFGSGYTF

abundance: NA
d_gene: NA
j_gene: TRBJ2-7
v_gene: TRBV7-8
CDR3nt: TGTGCCAGCAGTACAATCGACTCGACCGAGCAGTACTTC
CDR3aa: CASSTIDSTEQYF

abundance: NA
d_gene: NA
j_gene: TRBJ2-1
v_gene: TRBV19
CDR3nt: TGTGCCAGCTCGAAACGCGGTGCGTACAATGAGCAGTTCTTC
CDR3aa: CASSKRGAYNEQFF

abundance: NA
d_gene: TRBD1
j_gene: TRBJ1-4
v_gene: TRBV6-5
CDR3nt: TGTGCCGGCCTAGGGGGACAGCCCAATGAAAAACTGTTTTTT
CDR3aa: CAGLGGQPNEKLFF

abundance: NA
d_gene: TRBD2
j_gene: TRBJ2-1
v_gene: TRBV9
CDR3nt: TGTGCCAGCAGCGTAGGACTAGCGGGGGGGAGTGAGCAGTTCTTC
CDR3aa: CASSVGLAGGSEQFF

abundance: NA
d_gene: TRBD1
j_gene: TRBJ2-5
v_gene: TRBV7-8
CDR3nt: TGTGCCAGCTACCTGATCTCCGGGACAGGGGGATCAGGGACCCAGTACTTC
CDR3aa: CASYLISGTGGSGTQYF

abundance: NA
d_gene: TRBD1
j_gene: TRBJ1-2
v_gene: TRBV30
CDR3nt: TGTGCCTGGAGGGGGGGACAGGCGGGCTACACCTTC
CDR3aa: CAWRGGQAGYTF

abundance: NA
d_gene: TRBD2
j_gene: TRBJ2-5
v_gene: TRBV9
CDR3nt: TGTGCCAGCAGCGGACGACTAGCGGGGGGCATGGAGACCCAGTACTTC
CDR3aa: CASSGRLAGGMETQYF

abundance: few
d_gene: TRBD1
j_gene: TRBJ1-1
v_gene: TRBV5-1
CDR3nt: TGCGCCAGCAGCTTTGGGACAGGGAACACTGAAGCTTTCTTT
CDR3aa: CASSFGTGNTEAFF

abundance: NA
d_gene: TRBD1
j_gene: TRBJ1-4
v_gene: TRBV11-2
CDR3nt: TGTGCCAGCAACCCCCTCGACAGGGGGCGCGGAAAACTGTTTTTT
CDR3aa: CASNPLDRGRGKLFF

abundance: NA
d_gene: TRBD1
j_gene: TRBJ1-2
v_gene: TRBV5-6
CDR3nt: TGTGCCAGCAGCGAGGGACAGGGGCTCTACTATGGCTACACCTTC
CDR3aa: CASSEGQGLYYGYTF

abundance: NA
d_gene: NA
j_gene: TRBJ1-2
v_gene: TRBV5-4
CDR3nt: TGTGCCAGCAGCTTGGACGTGCGGGTGGGCTATGGCTACACCTTC
CDR3aa: CASSLDVRVGYGYTF

abundance: NA
d_gene: NA
j_gene: TRBJ2-7
v_gene: TRBV7-9
CDR3nt: TGTGCCAGCAGCCTGAGCTCCTACGAGCAGTACTTC
CDR3aa: CASSLSSYEQYF

abundance: once
d_gene: TRBD1
j_gene: TRBJ2-1
v_gene: TRBV14
CDR3nt: TGTGCCAGCAGCCACGACCTTTCAGGGGGTGAGCAGTTCTTC
CDR3aa: CASSHDLSGGEQFF

abundance: NA
d_gene: TRBD2
j_gene: TRBJ2-1
v_gene: TRBV4-1
CDR3nt: TGCGCCAGCAGCCAACTCGGACTAGCGGGGGGGAACAATGAGCAGTTCTTC
CDR3aa: CASSQLGLAGGNNEQFF

abundance: NA
d_gene: TRBD1
j_gene: TRBJ1-5
v_gene: TRBV7-2
CDR3nt: TGTGCCAGCAGCTTAGAGGGGGCGGGTAGCAATCAGCCCCAGCATTTT
CDR3aa: CASSLEGAGSNQPQHF